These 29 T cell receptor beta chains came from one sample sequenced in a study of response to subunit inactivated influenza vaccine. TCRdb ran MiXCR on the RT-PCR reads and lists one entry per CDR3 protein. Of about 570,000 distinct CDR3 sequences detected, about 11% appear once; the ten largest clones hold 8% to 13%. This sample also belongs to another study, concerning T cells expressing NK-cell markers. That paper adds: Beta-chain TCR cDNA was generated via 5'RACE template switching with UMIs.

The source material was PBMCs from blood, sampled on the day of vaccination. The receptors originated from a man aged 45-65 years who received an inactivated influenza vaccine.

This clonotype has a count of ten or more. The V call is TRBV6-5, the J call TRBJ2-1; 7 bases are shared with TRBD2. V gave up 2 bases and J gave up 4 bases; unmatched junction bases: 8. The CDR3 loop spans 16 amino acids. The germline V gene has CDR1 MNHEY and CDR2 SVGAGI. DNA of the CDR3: TGTGCCAGCAGTTACGGGTCTAGCGGAAAATACAATGAGCAGTTCTTC. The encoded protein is CASSYGSSGKYNEQFF.

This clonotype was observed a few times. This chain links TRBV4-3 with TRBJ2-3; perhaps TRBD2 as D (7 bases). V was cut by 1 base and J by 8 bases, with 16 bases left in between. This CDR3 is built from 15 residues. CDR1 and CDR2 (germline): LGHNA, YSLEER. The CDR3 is CASSQGGEGGRTQYF. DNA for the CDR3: TGCGCCAGCAGCCAAGGCGGAGAGGGGGGGCGTACGCAGTATTTT.

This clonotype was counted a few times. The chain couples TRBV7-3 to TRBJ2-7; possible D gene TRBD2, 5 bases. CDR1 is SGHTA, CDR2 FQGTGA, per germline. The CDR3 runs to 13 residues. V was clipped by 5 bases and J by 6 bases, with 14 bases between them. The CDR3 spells CASSQTWGAEQYF. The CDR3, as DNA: TGTGCCAGCAGCCAAACATGGGGAGCCGAGCAGTACTTC.

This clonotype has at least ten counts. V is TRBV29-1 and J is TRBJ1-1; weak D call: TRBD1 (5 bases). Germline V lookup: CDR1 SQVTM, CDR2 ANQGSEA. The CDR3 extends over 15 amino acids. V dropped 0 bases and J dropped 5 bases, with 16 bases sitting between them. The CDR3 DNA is TGCAGCGTTGAAGATGGGGGGATTGTTGGGACTGAAGCTTTCTTT. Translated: CSVEDGGIVGTEAFF.

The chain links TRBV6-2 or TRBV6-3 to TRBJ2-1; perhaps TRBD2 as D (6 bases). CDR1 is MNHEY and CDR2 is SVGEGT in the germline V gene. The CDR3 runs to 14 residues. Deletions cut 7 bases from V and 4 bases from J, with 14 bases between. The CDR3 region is CASNPNRGYNEQFF. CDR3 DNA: TGTGCCAGCAACCCGAACCGGGGGTACAATGAGCAGTTCTTC.

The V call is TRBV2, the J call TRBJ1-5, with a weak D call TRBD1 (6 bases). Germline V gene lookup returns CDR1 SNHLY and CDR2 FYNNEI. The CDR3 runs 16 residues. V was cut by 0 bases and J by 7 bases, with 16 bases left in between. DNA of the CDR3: TGTGCCAGCAGTGAAGCGCTTCGGGGGGGCTCACAGCCCCAGCATTTT. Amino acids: CASSEALRGGSQPQHF.

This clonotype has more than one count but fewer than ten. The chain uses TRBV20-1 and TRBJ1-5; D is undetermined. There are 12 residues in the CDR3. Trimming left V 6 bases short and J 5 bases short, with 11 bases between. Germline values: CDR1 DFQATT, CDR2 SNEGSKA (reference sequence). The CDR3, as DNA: TGCAGTGCAGGACGCACTGATCAGCCCCAGCATTTT. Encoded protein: CSAGRTDQPQHF.

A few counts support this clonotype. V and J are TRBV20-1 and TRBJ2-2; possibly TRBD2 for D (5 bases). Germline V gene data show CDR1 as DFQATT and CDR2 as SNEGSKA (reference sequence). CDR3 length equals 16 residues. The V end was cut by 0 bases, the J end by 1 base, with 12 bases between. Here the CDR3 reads CSARDHEGRNTGELFF. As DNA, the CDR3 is TGCAGTGCTAGAGATCACGAGGGTCGGAACACCGGGGAGCTGTTTTTT.

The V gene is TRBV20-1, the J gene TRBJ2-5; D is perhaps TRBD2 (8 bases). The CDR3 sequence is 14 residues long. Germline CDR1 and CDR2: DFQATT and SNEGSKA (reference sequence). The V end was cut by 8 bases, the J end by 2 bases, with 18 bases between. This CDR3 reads CSKGLVRGQETQYF. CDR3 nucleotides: TGCAGTAAGGGACTAGTCAGGGGGCAAGAGACCCAGTACTTC.

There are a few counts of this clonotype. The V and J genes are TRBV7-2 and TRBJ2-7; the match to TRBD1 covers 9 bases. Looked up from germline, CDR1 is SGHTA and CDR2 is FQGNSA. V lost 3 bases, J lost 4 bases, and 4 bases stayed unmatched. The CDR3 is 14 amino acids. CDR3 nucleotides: TGTGCCAGCAGCTTCGGGACAGGGTATTACGAGCAGTACTTC. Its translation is CASSFGTGYYEQYF.

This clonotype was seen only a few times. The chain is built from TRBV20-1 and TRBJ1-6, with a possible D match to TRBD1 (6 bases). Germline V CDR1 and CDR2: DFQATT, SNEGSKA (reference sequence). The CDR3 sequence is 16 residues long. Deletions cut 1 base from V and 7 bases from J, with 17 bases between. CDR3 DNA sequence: TGCAGTGCTAGAGCTCCGGGACAAGGGGGAAATTCACCCCTCCACTTT. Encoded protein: CSARAPGQGGNSPLHF.

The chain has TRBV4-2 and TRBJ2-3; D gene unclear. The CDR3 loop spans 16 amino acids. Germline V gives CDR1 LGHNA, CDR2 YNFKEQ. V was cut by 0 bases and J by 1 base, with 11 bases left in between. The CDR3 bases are TGTGCCAGCAGCCAAGAACCGATGGCTGGCACAGATACGCAGTATTTT. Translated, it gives CASSQEPMAGTDTQYF.

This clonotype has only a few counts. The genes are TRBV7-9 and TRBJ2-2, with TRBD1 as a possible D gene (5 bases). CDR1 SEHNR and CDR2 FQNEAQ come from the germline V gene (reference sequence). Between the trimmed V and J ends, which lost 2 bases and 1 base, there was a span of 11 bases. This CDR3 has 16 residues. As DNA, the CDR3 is TGTGCCAGCAGCTTACCCAGGGCTAGGAACACCGGGGAGCTGTTTTTT. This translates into CASSLPRARNTGELFF.

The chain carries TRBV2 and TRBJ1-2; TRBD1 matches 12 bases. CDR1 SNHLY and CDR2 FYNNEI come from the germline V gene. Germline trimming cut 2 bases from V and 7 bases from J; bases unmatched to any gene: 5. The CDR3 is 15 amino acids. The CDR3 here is CASSEQGQGASGYTF. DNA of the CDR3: TGTGCCAGCAGTGAACAGGGACAGGGGGCTAGTGGCTACACCTTC.

CDR3 protein: CSGEGQGQYEQYF. The CDR3 nucleotides are TGCAGTGGCGAGGGACAGGGGCAATACGAGCAGTACTTC. The rearrangement uses TRBV20-1 and TRBJ2-7, with TRBD1 matching 10 bases. Trimming removed 7 bases from V and 4 bases from J; junction bases left unmatched: 7. Germline V gene data show CDR1 as DFQATT and CDR2 as SNEGSKA (reference sequence). The CDR3 loop spans 13 amino acids.

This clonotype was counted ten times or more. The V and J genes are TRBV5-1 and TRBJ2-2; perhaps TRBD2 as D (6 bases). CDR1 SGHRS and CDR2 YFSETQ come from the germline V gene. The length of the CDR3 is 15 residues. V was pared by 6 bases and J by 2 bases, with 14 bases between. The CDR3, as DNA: TGCGCCAGCAACGTGGCGGGGAGTAACACCGGGGAGCTGTTTTTT. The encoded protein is CASNVAGSNTGELFF.

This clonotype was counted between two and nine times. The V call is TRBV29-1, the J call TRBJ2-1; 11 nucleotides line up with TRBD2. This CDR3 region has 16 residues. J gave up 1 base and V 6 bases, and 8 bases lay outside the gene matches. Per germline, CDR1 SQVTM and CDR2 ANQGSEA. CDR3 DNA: TGCAGCGTCGAGTCGATAGCGGGAGGGTCCTACAATGAGCAGTTCTTC. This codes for CSVESIAGGSYNEQFF.

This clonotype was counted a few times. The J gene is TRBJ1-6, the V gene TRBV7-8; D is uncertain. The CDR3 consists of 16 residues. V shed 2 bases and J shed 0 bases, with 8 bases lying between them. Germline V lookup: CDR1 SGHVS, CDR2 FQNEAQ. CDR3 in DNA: TGTGCCAGCAGCTTAACAGAAAGCTCCTATAATTCACCCCTCCACTTT. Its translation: CASSLTESSYNSPLHF.

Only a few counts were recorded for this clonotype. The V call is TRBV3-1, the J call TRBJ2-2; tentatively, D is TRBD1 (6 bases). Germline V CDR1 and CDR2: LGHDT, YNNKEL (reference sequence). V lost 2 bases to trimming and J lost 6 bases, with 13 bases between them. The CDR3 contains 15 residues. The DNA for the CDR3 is TGTGCCAGCAGCCAACTACTGGGGGCCTCCGGGGAGCTGTTTTTT. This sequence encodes CASSQLLGASGELFF.

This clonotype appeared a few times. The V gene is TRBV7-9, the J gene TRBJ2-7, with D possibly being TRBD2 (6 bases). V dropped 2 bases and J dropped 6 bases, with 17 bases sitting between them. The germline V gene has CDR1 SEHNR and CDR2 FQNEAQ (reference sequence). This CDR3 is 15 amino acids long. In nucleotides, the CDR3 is TGTGCCAGCAGCTTATCGGGTAGCGGTCTCGGCGAGCAGTACTTC. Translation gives CASSLSGSGLGEQYF.

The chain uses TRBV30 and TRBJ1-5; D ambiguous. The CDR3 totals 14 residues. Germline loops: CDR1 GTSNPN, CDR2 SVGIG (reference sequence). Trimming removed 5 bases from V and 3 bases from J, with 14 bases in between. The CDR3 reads CAWSQGRLNQPQHF. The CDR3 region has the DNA TGTGCCTGGTCCCAAGGGAGGCTCAATCAGCCCCAGCATTTT. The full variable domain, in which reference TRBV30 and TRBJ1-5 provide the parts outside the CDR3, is SQTIHQWPATLVQPVGSPLSLECTVEGTSNPNLYWYRQAAGRGLQLLFYSVGIGQISSEVPQNLSASRPQDRQFILSSKKLLLSDSGFYLCAWSQGRLNQPQHFGDGTRLSIL.

The CDR3 loop is CASSPLSGGLNGEQFF. The CDR3 DNA is TGTGCCAGCAGCCCTCTCTCTGGCGGGCTAAATGGTGAGCAGTTCTTC. The genes are TRBV14 and TRBJ2-1; weak D call: TRBD2 (5 bases). The CDR3 totals 16 residues. The V end lost 4 bases, the J end lost 9 bases, and 22 bases lay between the germline ends. Germline values: CDR1 SGHDN, CDR2 FVKESK.

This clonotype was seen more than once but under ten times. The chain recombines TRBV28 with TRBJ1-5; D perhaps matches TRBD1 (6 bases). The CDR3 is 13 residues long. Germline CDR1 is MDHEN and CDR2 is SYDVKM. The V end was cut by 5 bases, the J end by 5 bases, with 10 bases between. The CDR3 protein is CASSTTGYQPQHF. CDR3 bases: TGTGCCAGCAGTACAACAGGGTATCAGCCCCAGCATTTT.

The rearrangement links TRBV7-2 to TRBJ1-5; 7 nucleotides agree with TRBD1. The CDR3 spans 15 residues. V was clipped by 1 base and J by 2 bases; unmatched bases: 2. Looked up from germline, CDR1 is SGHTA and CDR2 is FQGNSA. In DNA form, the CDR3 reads TGTGCCAGCAGCTTAGTAGGGACAGGCAATCAGCCCCAGCATTTT. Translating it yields CASSLVGTGNQPQHF.

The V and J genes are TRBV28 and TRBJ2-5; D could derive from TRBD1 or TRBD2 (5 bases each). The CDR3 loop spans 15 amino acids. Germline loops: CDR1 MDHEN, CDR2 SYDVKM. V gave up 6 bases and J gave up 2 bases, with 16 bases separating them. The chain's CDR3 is CASRPEAWGQETQYF. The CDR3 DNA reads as TGTGCCAGCAGACCCGAAGCCTGGGGGCAAGAGACCCAGTACTTC.

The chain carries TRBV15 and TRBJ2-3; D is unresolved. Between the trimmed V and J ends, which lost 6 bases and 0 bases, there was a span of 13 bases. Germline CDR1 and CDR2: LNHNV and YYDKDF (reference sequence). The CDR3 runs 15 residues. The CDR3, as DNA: TGTGCCACCAGAAGTGACGGCGCTAGCACAGATACGCAGTATTTT. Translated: CATRSDGASTDTQYF.

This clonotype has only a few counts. The CDR3 sequence: CATSPGQPFGNSPLHF. CDR3 DNA: TGTGCCACCTCCCCGGGACAGCCGTTCGGTAATTCACCCCTCCACTTT. The chain is built from TRBV27 and TRBJ1-6; TRBD1 matches 7 bases. Germline V lookup: CDR1 MNHEY, CDR2 SMNVEV (reference sequence). The CDR3 is made up of 16 amino acids. V shed 10 bases, J shed 6 bases, and the junction held 15 bases outside the gene matches.

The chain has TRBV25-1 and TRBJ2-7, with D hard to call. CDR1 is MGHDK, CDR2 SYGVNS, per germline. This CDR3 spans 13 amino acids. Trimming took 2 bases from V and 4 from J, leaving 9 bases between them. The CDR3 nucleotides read TGTGCCAGCAGTGAAGGGCAGTTTTACGAGCAGTACTTC. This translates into CASSEGQFYEQYF.

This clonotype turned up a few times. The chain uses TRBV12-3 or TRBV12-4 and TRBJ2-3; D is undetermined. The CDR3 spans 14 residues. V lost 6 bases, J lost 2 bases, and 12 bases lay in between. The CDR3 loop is CASSHPEYTDTQYF. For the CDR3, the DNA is TGTGCCAGCAGCCACCCGGAGTACACAGATACGCAGTATTTT.